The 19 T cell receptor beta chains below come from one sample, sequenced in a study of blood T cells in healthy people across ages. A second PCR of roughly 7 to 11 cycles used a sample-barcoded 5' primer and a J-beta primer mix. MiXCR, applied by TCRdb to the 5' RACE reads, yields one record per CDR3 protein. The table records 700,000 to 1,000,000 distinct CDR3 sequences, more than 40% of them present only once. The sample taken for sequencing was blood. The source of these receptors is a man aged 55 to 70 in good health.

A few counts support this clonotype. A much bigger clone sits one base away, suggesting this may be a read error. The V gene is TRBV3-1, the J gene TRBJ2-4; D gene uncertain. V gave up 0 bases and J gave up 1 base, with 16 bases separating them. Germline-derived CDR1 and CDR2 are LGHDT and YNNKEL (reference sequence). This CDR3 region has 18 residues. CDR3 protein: CASSQDNRRRVAKNIQYF. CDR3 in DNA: TGTGCCAGCAGCCAAGATAACAGAAGGCGAGTGGCCAAAAACATTCAGTACTTC.

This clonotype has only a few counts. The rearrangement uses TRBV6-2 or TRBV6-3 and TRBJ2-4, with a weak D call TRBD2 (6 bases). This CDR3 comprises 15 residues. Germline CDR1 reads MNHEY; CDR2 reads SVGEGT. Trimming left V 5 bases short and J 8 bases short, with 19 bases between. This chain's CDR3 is CASSQARYKRDIQYF. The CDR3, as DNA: TGTGCCAGCAGTCAAGCCAGGTATAAGCGGGACATTCAGTACTTC.

DNA of the CDR3: TGCAGTGCTAGAGATCACCGGACAGGGAACACTGAAGCTTTCTTT. Translating it yields CSARDHRTGNTEAFF. The V and J genes are TRBV20-1 and TRBJ1-1; 7 positions agree with TRBD1. CDR3 size: 15 residues. Germline V gene lookup returns CDR1 DFQATT and CDR2 SNEGSKA (reference sequence). V dropped 0 bases and J dropped 1; count of bases not matched to a gene: 5.

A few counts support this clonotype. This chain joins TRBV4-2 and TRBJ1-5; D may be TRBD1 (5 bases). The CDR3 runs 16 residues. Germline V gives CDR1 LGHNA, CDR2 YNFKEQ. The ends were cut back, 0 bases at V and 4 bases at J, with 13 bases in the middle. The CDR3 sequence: CASSQDRIGGNQPQHF. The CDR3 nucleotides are TGTGCCAGCAGCCAAGATAGGATTGGGGGGAATCAGCCCCAGCATTTT.

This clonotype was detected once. CDR3 loop: CATRTGVNEQFF. Here the CDR3 DNA reads TGTGCCACTAGGACAGGGGTCAATGAGCAGTTCTTC. The rearrangement uses TRBV5-6 and TRBJ2-1; TRBD1 agrees at 9 bases. CDR1 SGHDT and CDR2 YYEEEE come from the germline V gene. The ends lost 9 bases at V and 6 bases at J; junction bases unmatched: 4. This CDR3 comprises 12 residues.

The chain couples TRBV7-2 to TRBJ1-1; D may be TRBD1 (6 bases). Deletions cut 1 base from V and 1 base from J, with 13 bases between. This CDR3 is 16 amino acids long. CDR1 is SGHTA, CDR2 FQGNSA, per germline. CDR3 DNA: TGTGCCAGCAGCTTAGTCGGGAGGGACACGAACACTGAAGCTTTCTTT. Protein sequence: CASSLVGRDTNTEAFF.

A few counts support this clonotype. The DNA of the CDR3 is TGTGCCAGCAGCGCAGGAGGACTAGCGGGGGGCCCTAATGAGCAGTTCTTC. Encoded protein: CASSAGGLAGGPNEQFF. V is TRBV7-2 and J is TRBJ2-1; 14 positions match TRBD2. V lost 5 bases to trimming and J lost 7 bases; unmatched junction nucleotides: 10. The CDR3 length is 17 residues. The V gene's germline CDR1 is SGHTA and CDR2 FQGNSA.

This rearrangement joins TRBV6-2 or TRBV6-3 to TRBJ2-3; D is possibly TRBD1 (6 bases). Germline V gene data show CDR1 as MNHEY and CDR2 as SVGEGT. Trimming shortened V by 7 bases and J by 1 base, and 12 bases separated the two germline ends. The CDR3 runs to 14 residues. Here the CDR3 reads CASMWTAGTDTQYF. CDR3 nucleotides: TGTGCCAGCATGTGGACAGCCGGCACAGATACGCAGTATTTT.

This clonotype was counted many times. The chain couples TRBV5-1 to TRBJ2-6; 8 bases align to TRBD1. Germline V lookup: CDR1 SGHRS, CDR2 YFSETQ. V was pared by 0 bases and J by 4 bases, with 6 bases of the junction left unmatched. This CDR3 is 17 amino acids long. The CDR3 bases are TGCGCCAGCAGCTTGGATCCAGGGGGCGAAGGGGCCAACGTCCTGACTTTC. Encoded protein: CASSLDPGGEGANVLTF. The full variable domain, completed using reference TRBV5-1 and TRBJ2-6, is KAGVTQTPRYLIKTRGQQVTLSCSPISGHRSVSWYQQTPGQGLQFLFEYFSETQRNKGNFPGRFSGRQFSNSRSEMNVSTLELGDSALYLCASSLDPGGEGANVLTFGAGSRLTVL.

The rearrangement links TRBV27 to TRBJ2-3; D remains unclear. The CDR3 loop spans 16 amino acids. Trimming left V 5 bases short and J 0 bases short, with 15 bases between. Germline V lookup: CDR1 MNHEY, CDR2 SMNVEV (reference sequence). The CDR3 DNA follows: TGTGCCAGCAGTCAGACTTATCTCCTTAGCACAGATACGCAGTATTTT. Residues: CASSQTYLLSTDTQYF.

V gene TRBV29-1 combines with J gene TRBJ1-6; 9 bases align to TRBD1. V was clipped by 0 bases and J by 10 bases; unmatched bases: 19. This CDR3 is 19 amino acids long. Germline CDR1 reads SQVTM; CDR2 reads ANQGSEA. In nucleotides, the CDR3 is TGCAGCGTTGAAGAGCGGACAGGGGAGATAATGGCGGAAAAGTCACCCCTCCACTTT. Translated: CSVEERTGEIMAEKSPLHF.

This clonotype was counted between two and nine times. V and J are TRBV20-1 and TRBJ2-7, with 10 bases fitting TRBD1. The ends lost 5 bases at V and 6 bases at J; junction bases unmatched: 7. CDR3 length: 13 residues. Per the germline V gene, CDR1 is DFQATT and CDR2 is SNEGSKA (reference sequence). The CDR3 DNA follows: TGCAGTGCTCAGATGACAGGGGGCGGCGAGCAGTACTTC. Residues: CSAQMTGGGEQYF.

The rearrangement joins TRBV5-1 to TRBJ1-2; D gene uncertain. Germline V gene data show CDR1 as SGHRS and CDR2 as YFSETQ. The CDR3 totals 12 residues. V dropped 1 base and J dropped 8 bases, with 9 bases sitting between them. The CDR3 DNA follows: TGCGCCAGCAGCTTGTCGCAGACGGGCTACACCTTC. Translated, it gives CASSLSQTGYTF. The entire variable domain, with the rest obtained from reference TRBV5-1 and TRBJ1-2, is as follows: KAGVTQTPRYLIKTRGQQVTLSCSPISGHRSVSWYQQTPGQGLQFLFEYFSETQRNKGNFPGRFSGRQFSNSRSEMNVSTLELGDSALYLCASSLSQTGYTFGSGTRLTVV.

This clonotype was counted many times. CDR3 protein: CASSQTDGAYEQYF. In DNA form, the CDR3 reads TGTGCCAGCAGCCAAACGGACGGAGCCTACGAGCAGTACTTC. This chain links TRBV3-1 with TRBJ2-7; D remains unclear. The CDR3 spans 14 residues. CDR1 is LGHDT, CDR2 YNNKEL, per germline (reference sequence). Trimming removed 2 bases at V and 2 bases at J, with 10 bases between.

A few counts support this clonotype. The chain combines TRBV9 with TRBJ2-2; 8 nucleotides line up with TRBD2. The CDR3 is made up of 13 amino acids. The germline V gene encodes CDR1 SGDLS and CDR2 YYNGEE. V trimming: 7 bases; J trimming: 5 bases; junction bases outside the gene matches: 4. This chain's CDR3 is CASESGSTGELFF. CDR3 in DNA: TGTGCCAGCGAAAGCGGGAGTACCGGGGAGCTGTTTTTT.

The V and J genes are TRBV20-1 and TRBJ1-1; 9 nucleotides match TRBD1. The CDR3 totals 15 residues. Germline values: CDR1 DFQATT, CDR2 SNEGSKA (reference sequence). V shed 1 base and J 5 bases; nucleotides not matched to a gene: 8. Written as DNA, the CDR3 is TGCAGTGCTAGAGTAACCGGGACAGGGTCGACTGAAGCTTTCTTT. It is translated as CSARVTGTGSTEAFF.

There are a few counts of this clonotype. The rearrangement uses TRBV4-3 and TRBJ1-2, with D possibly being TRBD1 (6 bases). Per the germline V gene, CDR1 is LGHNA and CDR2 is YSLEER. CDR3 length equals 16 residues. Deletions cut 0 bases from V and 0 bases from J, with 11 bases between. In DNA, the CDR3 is TGCGCCAGCAGCCAAGACAGGGGCCCGACTAACTATGGCTACACCTTC. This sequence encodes CASSQDRGPTNYGYTF.

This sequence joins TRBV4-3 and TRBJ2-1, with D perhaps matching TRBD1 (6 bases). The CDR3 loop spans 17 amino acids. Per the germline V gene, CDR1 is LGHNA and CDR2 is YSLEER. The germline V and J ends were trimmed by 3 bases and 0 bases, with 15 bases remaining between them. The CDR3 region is CASSQEDSPGSYNEQFF. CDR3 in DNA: TGCGCCAGCAGCCAGGAGGACAGTCCTGGCTCCTACAATGAGCAGTTCTTC.

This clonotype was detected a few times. CDR3 sequence: CASSYGQGAAFF. CDR3 coding DNA: TGTGCCAGCAGTTACGGTCAGGGTGCAGCTTTCTTT. This rearrangement joins TRBV6-5 to TRBJ1-1; possibly TRBD1 for D (5 bases). CDR1 and CDR2 from the germline V gene are MNHEY and SVGAGI. The CDR3 runs to 12 residues. V lost 2 bases and J lost 10, with 11 bases in between.